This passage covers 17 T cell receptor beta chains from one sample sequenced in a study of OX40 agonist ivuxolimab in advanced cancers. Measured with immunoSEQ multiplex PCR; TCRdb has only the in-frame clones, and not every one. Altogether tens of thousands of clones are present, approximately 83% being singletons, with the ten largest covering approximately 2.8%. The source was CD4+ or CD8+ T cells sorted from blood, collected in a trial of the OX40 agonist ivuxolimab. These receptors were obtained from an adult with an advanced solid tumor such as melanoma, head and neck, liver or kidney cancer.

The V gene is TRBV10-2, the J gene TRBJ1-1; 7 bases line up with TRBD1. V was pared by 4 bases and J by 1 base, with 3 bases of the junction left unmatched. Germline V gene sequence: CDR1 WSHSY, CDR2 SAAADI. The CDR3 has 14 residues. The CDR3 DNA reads TGCGCCAGCAGTGTGGGGACAGCGAACACTGAAGCTTTCTTT. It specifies CASSVGTANTEAFF.

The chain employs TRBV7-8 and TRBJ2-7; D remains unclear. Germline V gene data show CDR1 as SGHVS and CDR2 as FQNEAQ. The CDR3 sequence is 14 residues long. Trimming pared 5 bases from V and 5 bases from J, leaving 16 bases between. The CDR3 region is CASSPLELSHEQYF. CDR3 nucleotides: TGTGCCAGCAGCCCCCTCGAGCTGAGTCACGAGCAGTACTTC. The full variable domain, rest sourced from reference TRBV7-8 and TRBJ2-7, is GAGVSQSPRYKVAKRGQDVALRCDPISGHVSLFWYQQALGQGPEFLTYFQNEAQLDKSGLPSDRFFAERPEGSVSTLKIQRTQQEDSAVYLCASSPLELSHEQYFGPGTRLTVT.

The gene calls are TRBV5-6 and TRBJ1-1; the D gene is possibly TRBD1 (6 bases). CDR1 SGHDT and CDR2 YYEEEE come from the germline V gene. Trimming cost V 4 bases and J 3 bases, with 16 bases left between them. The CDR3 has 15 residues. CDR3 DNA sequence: TGTGCCAGCAGCCGGCGGCCGGGGGGGCACACTGAAGCTTTCTTT. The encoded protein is CASSRRPGGHTEAFF.

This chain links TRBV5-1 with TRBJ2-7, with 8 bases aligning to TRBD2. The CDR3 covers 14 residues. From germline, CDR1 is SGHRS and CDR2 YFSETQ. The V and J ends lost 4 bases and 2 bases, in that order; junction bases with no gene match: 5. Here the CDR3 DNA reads TGCGCCAGCAGCCCTACTAGCGGCCCCTACGAGCAGTACTTC. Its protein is CASSPTSGPYEQYF. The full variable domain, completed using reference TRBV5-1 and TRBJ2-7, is KAGVTQTPRYLIKTRGQQVTLSCSPISGHRSVSWYQQTPGQGLQFLFEYFSETQRNKGNFPGRFSGRQFSNSRSEMNVSTLELGDSALYLCASSPTSGPYEQYFGPGTRLTVT.

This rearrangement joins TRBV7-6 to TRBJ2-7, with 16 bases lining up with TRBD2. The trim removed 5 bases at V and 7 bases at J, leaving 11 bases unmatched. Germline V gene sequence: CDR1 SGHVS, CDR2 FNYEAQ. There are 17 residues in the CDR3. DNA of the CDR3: TGTGCCAGCAGCCCGGGACTAGCGGGAGGGCAATTGCGTGAGCAGTACTTC. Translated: CASSPGLAGGQLREQYF.

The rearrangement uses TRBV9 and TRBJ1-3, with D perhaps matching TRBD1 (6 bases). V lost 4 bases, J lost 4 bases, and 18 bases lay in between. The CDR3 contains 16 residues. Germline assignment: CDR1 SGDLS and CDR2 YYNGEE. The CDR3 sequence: CASSPSLGAGGNTIYF. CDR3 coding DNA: TGTGCCAGCAGCCCCAGCTTGGGGGCGGGAGGAAACACCATATATTTT.

The CDR3 bases are TGTGCCAGCAGCCCCCCCGGGAGATCCGGAGATACGCAGTATTTT. Translated: CASSPPGRSGDTQYF. The J gene is TRBJ2-3, the V gene TRBV28, with a possible D match to TRBD2 (6 bases). Trimming pared 6 bases from V and 5 bases from J, leaving 18 bases between. Germline-derived CDR1 and CDR2 are MDHEN and SYDVKM. CDR3 length: 15 amino acids.

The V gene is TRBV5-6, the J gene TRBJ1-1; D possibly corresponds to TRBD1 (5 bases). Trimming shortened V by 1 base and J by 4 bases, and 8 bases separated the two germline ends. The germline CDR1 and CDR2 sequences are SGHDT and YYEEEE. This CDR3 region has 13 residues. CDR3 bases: TGTGCCAGCAGCTTGACGGGGGGCACTGAAGCTTTCTTT. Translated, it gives CASSLTGGTEAFF.

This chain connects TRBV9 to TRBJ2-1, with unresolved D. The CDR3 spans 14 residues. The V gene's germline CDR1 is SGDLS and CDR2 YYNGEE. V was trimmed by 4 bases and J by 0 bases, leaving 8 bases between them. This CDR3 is CASSSRLSYNEQFF. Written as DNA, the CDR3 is TGTGCCAGCAGCTCTCGACTCTCCTACAATGAGCAGTTCTTC. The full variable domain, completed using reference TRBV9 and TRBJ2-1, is DSGVTQTPKHLITATGQRVTLRCSPRSGDLSVYWYQQSLDQGLQFLIQYYNGEERAKGNILERFSAQQFPDLHSELNLSSLELGDSALYFCASSSRLSYNEQFFGPGTRLTVL.

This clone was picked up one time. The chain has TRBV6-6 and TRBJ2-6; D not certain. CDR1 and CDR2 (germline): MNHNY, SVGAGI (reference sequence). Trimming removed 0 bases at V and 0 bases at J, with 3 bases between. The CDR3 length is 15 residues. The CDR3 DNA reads TGTGCCAGCAGTTACTCGGACTCTGGGGCCAACGTCCTGACTTTC. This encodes CASSYSDSGANVLTF.

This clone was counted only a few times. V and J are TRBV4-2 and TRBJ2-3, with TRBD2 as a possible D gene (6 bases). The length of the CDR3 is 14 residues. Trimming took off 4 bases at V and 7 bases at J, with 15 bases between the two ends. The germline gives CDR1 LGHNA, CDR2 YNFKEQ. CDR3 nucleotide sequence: TGTGCCAGCAGCCGTCGCGGGGCCTTAAATACGCAGTATTTT. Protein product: CASSRRGALNTQYF.

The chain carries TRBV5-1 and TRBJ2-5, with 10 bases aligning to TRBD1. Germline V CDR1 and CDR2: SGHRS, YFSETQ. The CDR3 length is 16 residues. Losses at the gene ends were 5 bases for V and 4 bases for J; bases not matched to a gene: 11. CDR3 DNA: TGCGCCAGCAGTCACCCTGGGACAGGGGTGGGAGAGACCCAGTACTTC. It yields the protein CASSHPGTGVGETQYF.

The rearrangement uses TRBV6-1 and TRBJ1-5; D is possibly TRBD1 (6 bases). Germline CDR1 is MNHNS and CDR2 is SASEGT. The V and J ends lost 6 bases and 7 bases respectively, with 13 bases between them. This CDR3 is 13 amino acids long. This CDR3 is CASRSSGQQPQHF. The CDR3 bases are TGTGCCAGCAGATCCTCCGGACAGCAGCCCCAGCATTTT.

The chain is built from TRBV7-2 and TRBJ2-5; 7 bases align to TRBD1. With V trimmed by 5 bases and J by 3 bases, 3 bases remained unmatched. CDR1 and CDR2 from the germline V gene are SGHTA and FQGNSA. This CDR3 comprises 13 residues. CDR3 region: CASSRDREETQYF. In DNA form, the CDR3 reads TGTGCCAGCAGCCGGGACAGAGAAGAGACCCAGTACTTC.

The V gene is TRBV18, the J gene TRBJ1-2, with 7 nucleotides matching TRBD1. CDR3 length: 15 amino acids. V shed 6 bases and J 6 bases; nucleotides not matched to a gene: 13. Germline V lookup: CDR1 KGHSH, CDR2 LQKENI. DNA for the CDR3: TGTGCCAGCTCCACGGGTAGTGTGGGACAGCATGGCTACACCTTC. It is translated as CASSTGSVGQHGYTF.

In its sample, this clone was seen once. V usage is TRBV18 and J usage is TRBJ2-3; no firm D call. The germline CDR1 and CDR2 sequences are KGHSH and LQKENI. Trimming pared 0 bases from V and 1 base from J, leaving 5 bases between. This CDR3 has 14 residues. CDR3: CASSPPTGTDTQYF. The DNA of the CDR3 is TGTGCCAGCTCACCACCGACCGGCACAGATACGCAGTATTTT.

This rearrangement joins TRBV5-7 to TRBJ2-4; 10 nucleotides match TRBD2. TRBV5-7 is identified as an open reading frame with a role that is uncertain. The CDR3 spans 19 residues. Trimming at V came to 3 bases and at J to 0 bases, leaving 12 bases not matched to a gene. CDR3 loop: CASSSKSGRAFLAKNIQYF. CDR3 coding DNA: TGTGCCAGCAGCTCCAAAAGCGGGAGGGCCTTCCTAGCCAAAAACATTCAGTACTTC.